Listed below are T cell receptor beta chains from one sample, sequenced in a study of cytomegalovirus exposure and HLA in healthy donors. Profiling relied on immunoSEQ multiplex PCR, and the TCRdb table lists in-frame clones only, not all of them. The table includes roughly 48,000 clones, approximately 70% detected once. The specimen sequenced was PBMCs. Source of these receptors: a man aged 18 to 29 in good health and CMV-seronegative. CDR3s include the opening cysteine and the closing phenylalanine or tryptophan. D genes are given only for firm matches. Not every row has a clone size; where given, it reads once, few, many or a size class.

CASSSSGTGPYEQYF	TGTGCCAGCAGCTCCTCCGGGACAGGGCCATACGAGCAGTACTTC	TRBD1	TRBV5-4	-	TRBJ2-7
CASSLGTDAYEQYF	TGTGCCAGCAGTTTAGGGACAGATGCCTACGAGCAGTACTTC	TRBD1	TRBV27	once	TRBJ2-7
CAWPPVRRGGQNQPQHF	TGTGCCTGGCCCCCTGTCCGGAGGGGGGGGCAAAATCAGCCCCAGCATTTT	-	TRBV30	-	TRBJ1-5
CATSSYAGGLGANVLTF	TGTGCCACCAGCAGCTACGCTGGGGGACTTGGGGCCAACGTCCTGACTTTC	-	TRBV15	-	TRBJ2-6
CASSEGTAHNEQFF	TGTGCCAGCAGTGAAGGGACAGCTCACAATGAGCAGTTCTTC	-	TRBV6-1	-	TRBJ2-1
CASSLTLDNEKLFF	TGTGCCAGCAGCCTGACACTAGATAATGAAAAACTGTTTTTT	-	TRBV5-4	-	TRBJ1-4
CASSPSTPPYEQYF	TGCGCCAGCAGCCCGTCAACTCCGCCCTACGAGCAGTACTTC	-	TRBV4-1	-	TRBJ2-7
CASSGRQGPYEQYF	TGTGCCAGCAGCGGACGACAGGGGCCCTACGAGCAGTACTTC	TRBD1	TRBV7-8	-	TRBJ2-7
CASSLGAGGQPQHF	TGTGCCAGCAGCTTAGGTGCAGGGGGCCAGCCCCAGCATTTT	TRBD1	TRBV7-2	-	TRBJ1-5
CASSEAGALVTQYF	TGTGCCAGCAGTGAAGCAGGAGCCCTCGTTACGCAGTATTTT	-	TRBV2	-	TRBJ2-3
CASSIAQGEANVLTF	TGTGCCAGTAGTATAGCCCAGGGCGAGGCCAACGTCCTGACTTTC	-	TRBV19	-	TRBJ2-6
CASSQVDRGLTEAFF	TGTGCCAGCAGCCAAGTAGACAGGGGGCTTACTGAAGCTTTCTTT	TRBD1	TRBV4-2	-	TRBJ1-1
CASRFDRTGDLTYGYTF	TGTGCCAGCCGGTTTGACAGGACAGGGGACCTCACCTATGGCTACACCTTC	TRBD1	TRBV2	-	TRBJ1-2
CASSSRLAEYTGELFF	TGTGCCAGCAGCTCCCGACTAGCGGAATACACCGGGGAGCTGTTTTTT	TRBD2	TRBV7-6	-	TRBJ2-2
CASSVTGANVLTF	TGTGCCAGCAGCGTTACTGGGGCCAACGTCCTGACTTTC	-	TRBV13	few	TRBJ2-6
CASRSTGPGNTIYF	TGTGCCAGCCGGAGTACAGGGCCCGGAAACACCATATATTTT	-	TRBV28	-	TRBJ1-3
CASSGRQGRSYEQYF	TGCGCCAGCAGCGGCAGACAGGGACGCTCCTACGAGCAGTACTTC	TRBD1	TRBV5-1	-	TRBJ2-7
CASSLLERNQPQHF	TGTGCCAGCAGTTTATTAGAGCGCAATCAGCCCCAGCATTTT	-	TRBV28	-	TRBJ1-5
CASSRVRGGHNEQFF	TGCGCCAGCAGCCGGGTGCGAGGGGGCCACAATGAGCAGTTCTTC	TRBD1	TRBV5-1	-	TRBJ2-1
CSVTTGLSTDTQYF	TGCAGCGTTACCACAGGGCTCAGCACAGATACGCAGTATTTT	-	TRBV29-1	-	TRBJ2-3
CASSSGTGHTGELFF	TGTGCCAGCAGTTCCGGGACAGGACACACCGGGGAGCTGTTTTTT	TRBD1	TRBV6-5	-	TRBJ2-2
CASSLGGVGYTGELFF	TGTGCCAGCAGCCTCGGTGGAGTCGGGTACACCGGGGAGCTGTTTTTT	-	TRBV7-8	-	TRBJ2-2
CAISEGGTVLNYGYTF	TGTGCCATCAGTGAGGGAGGGACTGTCTTAAACTATGGCTACACCTTC	-	TRBV10-3	once	TRBJ1-2
CASSSIQATYSNQPQHF	TGTGCCAGCAGTTCGATACAGGCGACATATAGCAATCAGCCCCAGCATTTT	-	TRBV28	-	TRBJ1-5
CASSQEKSSYNEQFF	TGCGCCAGCAGCCAGGAGAAGAGCTCCTACAATGAGCAGTTCTTC	-	TRBV4-3	-	TRBJ2-1
CATSSWGQGGHEQYF	TGTGCCACCAGCAGCTGGGGACAGGGGGGCCACGAGCAGTACTTC	TRBD1	TRBV15	-	TRBJ2-7
CASSHLSGRKDTQYF	TGTGCCAGCAGCCATTTGAGCGGGAGGAAGGATACGCAGTATTTT	TRBD2	TRBV14	-	TRBJ2-3
CSVEAEKLFF	TGCAGCGTTGAGGCCGAAAAACTGTTTTTT	-	TRBV29-1	-	TRBJ1-4
CASSQDLQGTNEKLFF	TGCGCCAGCAGCCAAGATCTCCAGGGAACTAATGAAAAACTGTTTTTT	-	TRBV4-1	-	TRBJ1-4
CSVIDRGVGSNQPQHF	TGCAGCGTTATTGACAGGGGGGTGGGGAGCAATCAGCCCCAGCATTTT	TRBD1	TRBV29-1	-	TRBJ1-5
CASSLRLRTSGSDTQYF	TGTGCCAGCAGCTTACGGTTGCGGACTAGCGGGAGCGATACGCAGTATTTT	TRBD2	TRBV7-6	-	TRBJ2-3
CASSTQGNTEAFF	TGTGCCAGCAGTACACAGGGGAACACTGAAGCTTTCTTT	-	TRBV28	-	TRBJ1-1
CASSLALGGGLFF	TGTGCCAGCAGCTTAGCGTTAGGGGGGGGACTGTTTTTT	-	TRBV7-2	-	TRBJ1-4
CASSVGVAGNQPQHF	TGTGCCAGCAGTGTAGGGGTGGCGGGCAATCAGCCCCAGCATTTT	-	TRBV6-1	-	TRBJ1-5
CASSPPDRVRNEQYF	TGTGCCAGCTCACCACCTGACAGGGTAAGGAACGAGCAGTACTTC	TRBD1	TRBV18	-	TRBJ2-7
CASSQGTLADTQYF	TGTGCCAGCAGCCAAGGAACCCTAGCAGATACGCAGTATTTT	-	TRBV14	-	TRBJ2-3
CASSGQGTGNTIYF	TGTGCCAGCAGTGGACAGGGGACTGGAAACACCATATATTTT	TRBD1	TRBV2	few	TRBJ1-3
CASSQEGGRGETQYF	TGCGCCAGCAGCCAAGAGGGCGGGAGGGGGGAGACCCAGTACTTC	TRBD2	TRBV4-3	-	TRBJ2-5
CSGGTSGSYNEQFF	TGCAGCGGCGGGACTAGCGGGAGCTACAATGAGCAGTTCTTC	TRBD2	TRBV29-1	few	TRBJ2-1
CASSNIRGPEAFF	TGTGCCAGCAGTAATATCAGGGGTCCTGAAGCTTTCTTT	-	TRBV11-2	few	TRBJ1-1